The entry below gives a single T cell receptor beta chain sequence along with its context. Its antigen remains unidentified. No base quality values were provided; no much bigger clone lies one nucleotide off. The data were taken from a study of cytomegalovirus exposure and HLA in healthy donors (dated by TCRdb to 2016 to 2017). Regarding the complete study: According to an earlier analysis of 550 to 750 of the donors, about 179 million T cells yielded some 120 million unique TCR beta sequences and 276 Gb of sequence data. A later genetic analysis used genome-wide SNP genotypes for about 65% of the roughly 700 donors, treating that subset as a discovery cohort. Roughly 5 DR-DQ haplotypes were handled as single units for association and clustering, since linkage in the cohort was strong. Both class I and class II loci were covered by HLA typing, at four-digit resolution. Donor age, sex, ethnicity and CMV serostatus were compiled together with the repertoire data. All discovery cohort repertoires had been generated on a single sequencing platform. A later analysis re-examined previously published TCR beta repertoires from more than 650 donors and added high-resolution HLA genotyping to investigate patterns of TCR occurrence. To predict cytomegalovirus infection status, the study combined high-throughput TCR immunosequencing, statistical association of individual TCRs with disease status, and machine learning. Of the roughly 400 genotyped donors, 80% to 90% were placed in the genetic ancestry cluster associated with self-reported Caucasian donors. Around 330 gigabases of sequencing data and tens of millions of unique TCR sequences made up an early release that covered roughly 670 HLA-typed donors. Rather than using new phenotypic data, the later analysis identified candidate immune exposures from TCR beta sequences and from how often those sequences occurred across donors. The number of donors typed differed by locus, with 629-630 for A, B, C, DRB1 and DQB1, 522 for DQA1, 600 to 610 for DPA1, and over 400 for DPB1. To decide whether each TCR beta V gene segment behaved as functional or pseudogenic, an earlier analysis of fewer than 750 of the donors relied on high-throughput TCR beta sequencing. The study profiled the T cell repertoires of about 720 subjects by immunosequencing and related them to cytomegalovirus serostatus. The aim of the study was to test whether cataloging public T cell receptors could identify signatures of past pathogen exposure. On average, roughly 240,000 unique TCR beta nucleotide sequences were sequenced per donor among roughly 430 genotyped donors of the cohort, with roughly 20% of those sequences being non-productive. A separate validation cohort of 100 to 150 different subjects was used in addition to the roughly 670-subject first cohort. On the study overall, not on this receptor specifically: In a later analysis, several top co-occurrence clusters were reported to appear linked to parvovirus B19, influenza, CMV and Epstein-Barr virus. In a later genetic analysis, fewer N-insertions in productive TCRs were reported among donors in an Asian-associated ancestry cluster than the roughly 640-donor mean. In a later analysis, HLA-associated TCR beta chains showed more clonal expansion and lower generation probabilities than non-associated chains that were equally common. When HLA alleles, especially DR and DQ, strongly co-occurred, TCR associations were difficult to assign to individual alleles. This cohort had only TCR beta chains sequenced, and the lack of alpha or paired-chain data limited which features could be detected. The classifier was reported to diagnose cytomegalovirus status with high specificity and sensitivity in both the original cohort and the validation cohort. A group of highly shared sequence variants was considered likely to be a technical artifact of the sequencing pipeline. Broadly in line with IMGT annotations, most TCR beta V segments showed up in productive rearrangements about 87% or about 30% of the time in an earlier analysis of several hundred of the donors. Linkage disequilibrium might explain the correlated functional status among segregating V segments, but an unknown experimental factor could not be excluded. The earlier analysis of about 600 of the donors excluded over 15 rarely observed V segments, including chromosome 9 orphons, because counts were too low. A later analysis found that TCR association rates varied across HLA loci, with DRB1 alleles showing the most associated TCRs and HLA-C alleles the fewest. Because some donors lacked HLA typing at each locus, the association tests relied only on the typed subset. A later analysis associated 16,951 TCR beta sequences with specific HLA alleles at a false discovery rate of 0.05. A further reported finding was that TCR beta sequences accurately predicted the HLA-A and HLA-B alleles for most subjects in the first cohort. In a later analysis, most CMV-associated TCR beta chains were found to appear HLA-restricted, with HLA associations seemingly driven largely by CMV exposure. In vitro tests confirmed that a few of the cytomegalovirus-associated TCR beta chains recognize cytomegalovirus antigens. Sequencing depth was assumed to be roughly uniform across donors in the presence/absence analyses, though that assumption may not hold. The 87-base-pair reads could not distinguish some IMGT-functional V segments, including TRBV6-2 and TRBV6-3, so those segments were excluded. In the study, around 160 TCR beta chains were listed as associated with cytomegalovirus. The authors suggested that the approach could potentially be extended to other disease states and immunological phenotypes. CMV serostatus was the only immune exposure information available for the cohort. V-gene and J-gene trimming of TCR beta chains was associated with a missense DCLRE1C variant in a later genetic analysis, and the association was replicated in an independent cohort. Most TCR sequences were seen in very few donors, while some public TCRs were found in many individuals.

The cohort was made up of approximately 670 healthy bone marrow donors. At the time of sampling, every cohort member was nominally healthy, though immune exposures that went unrecorded were likely present. The donor tested CMV seronegative and was one of the 352 seronegative cohort members. A peripheral blood sample was provided by each donor, and peripheral blood mononuclear cells were used for TCR beta sequencing. Genomic DNA extraction from the blood cell samples was performed with the Qiagen DNeasy Blood Extraction Kit. V loses 2 bases of germline sequence and J loses 1 base, and the interval between the two ends is 15 bases. The CDR3 spans 16 residues, from the cysteine through the phenylalanine. Only the CDR3 region is kept as DNA, spanning 48 bases read in frame from base 1. CDR1 and CDR2, per the germline V gene (reference sequence), are SGHKS and YYEKEE. Library preparation was by the immunoSEQ multiplex PCR assay. The multiplex PCR relied on a mix of 60 forward primers for TCR Vbeta segments and 13 reverse primers for TCR Jbeta segments. Amplification of the CDR3 region of rearranged TCR beta genes was performed with a multiplex PCR assay on genomic DNA. Amplified TCR beta libraries were sequenced as 87-base-pair reads on the Illumina HiSeq System. The published analysis was carried out like this. In a later analysis, around 80 million unique TCR beta chains were counted across the approximately 640 repertoires, and approximately 9.9 million of these chains were shared by at least two donors. Raw reads were error-corrected and collapsed into unique sequences with a nearest-neighbor algorithm that merged closely related sequences to remove PCR and sequencing errors. Alignment of CDR3 sequences to IMGT reference sequences was used to assign V, D and J gene segments. Each retained sequence needed at least a six-nucleotide match to both a V gene segment and a J gene segment. A rearrangement was called productive if the CDR3 had no stop codons and remained in frame with V and J, and every other rearrangement was called non-productive. CDR3 was defined according to IMGT convention as the region running from the second conserved V-encoded cysteine to the conserved J-encoded phenylalanine. In an earlier analysis of around 640 of the donors, sequences lacking an unambiguous match to a single V gene segment were excluded. In an earlier analysis of several hundred of the donors, a V segment was called functional when productive rearrangements were above 56.7%, and segregating when the standard deviation between donors exceeded 5%. A statistical classification framework was built to diagnose cytomegalovirus status from the catalog of TCR beta chain sequences. In a later analysis, TCR nucleotide sequences were compared against IMGT/GENE-DB human TR gene sequences so that V and J genes could be assigned. In a later analysis, CDR3 sequences and most-parsimonious VDJ recombination scenarios were assigned using the TCRdist pipeline. A later analysis defined each TCR beta chain by its CDR3 amino acid sequence plus V-gene family, and excluded reads lacking a unique V-gene family. To address suspected cross-contamination and a sequencing artifact, a later analysis removed approximately 600 highly shared, low-generation-probability nucleotide sequences. In a later analysis, a clonal expansion index was calculated for each public chain from normalized within-repertoire ranks of inferred template counts. In a later analysis, generation probabilities were computed with a VDJ recombination model fitted to out-of-frame rearrangements, and the resulting probabilities were checked against IGoR. In a later analysis, TCR-TCR, TCR-HLA and TCR-CMV co-occurrence was scored with hypergeometric tests, and a repertoire-size bias correction was applied to TCR pairs. False discovery rates were estimated in a later analysis by permuting HLA or CMV assignments 20 times. In a later analysis, co-occurring TCRs were grouped with DBSCAN, and TCRdist sequence similarity was added when clustering was performed within HLA-allele-positive subsets. For co-occurrence clustering, repertoires with fewer than 30,000 or more than 120,000 public chains were excluded, along with five repertoires with anomalous nucleotide sharing. TCRdb stores this immuneACCESS table with in-frame sequences only. Part of the clones is absent; in the studies checked, under half of the shortfall reflects unresolved V genes, and no reason is known for the rest. The D gene and trimming were derived from the DNA, and the V and J assignments and clone size from that table. A total of roughly 84,000 clones appear in this sample, around 77% of them only once. About 3.5% of the sample belongs to the ten largest clones.

The sequencing input was PBMCs. The sequence joins TRBV5-5 to TRBJ1-1; the D segment cannot be called with confidence. The clonotype was recovered from a man aged 50-60 years in good health and CMV-seronegative. The DNA sequence is TGTGCCAGCAGCTTTTTCGGTCCGCGGTGGAACACTGAAGCTTTCTTT. Its translation reads: CASSFFGPRWNTEAFF.